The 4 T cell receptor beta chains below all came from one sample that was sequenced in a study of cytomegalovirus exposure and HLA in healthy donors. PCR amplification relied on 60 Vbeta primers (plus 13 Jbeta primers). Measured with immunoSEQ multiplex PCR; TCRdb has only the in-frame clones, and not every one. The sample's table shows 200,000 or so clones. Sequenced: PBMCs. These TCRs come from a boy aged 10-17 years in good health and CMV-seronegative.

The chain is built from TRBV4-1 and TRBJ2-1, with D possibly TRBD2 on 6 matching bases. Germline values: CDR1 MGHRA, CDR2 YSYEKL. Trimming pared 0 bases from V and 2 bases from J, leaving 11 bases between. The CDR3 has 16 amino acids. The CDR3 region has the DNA TGCGCCAGCAGCCAAGAATCCCAGCGGGCCTACAATGAGCAGTTCTTC. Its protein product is CASSQESQRAYNEQFF.

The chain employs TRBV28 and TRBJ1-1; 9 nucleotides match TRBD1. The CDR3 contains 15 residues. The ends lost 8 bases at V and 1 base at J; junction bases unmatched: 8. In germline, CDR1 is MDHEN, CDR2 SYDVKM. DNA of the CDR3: TGTGCCAGCGGAACCTACAGGGGGCCGAACACTGAAGCTTTCTTT. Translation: CASGTYRGPNTEAFF.

CDR3 DNA sequence: TGTGCCACCAGCACCTCGGACAGGGCCTCAGATACGCAGTATTTT. Translation: CATSTSDRASDTQYF. V gene TRBV15 combines with J gene TRBJ2-3; TRBD1 matches 8 bases. With V trimmed by 4 bases and J by 4 bases, 7 bases remained unmatched. Germline-derived CDR1 and CDR2 are LNHNV and YYDKDF (reference sequence). This CDR3 contains 15 residues.

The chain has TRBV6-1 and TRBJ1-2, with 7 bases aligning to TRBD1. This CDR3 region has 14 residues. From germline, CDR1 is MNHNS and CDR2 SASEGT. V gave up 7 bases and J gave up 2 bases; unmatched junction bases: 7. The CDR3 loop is CASNRETGNYGYTF. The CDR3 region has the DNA TGTGCCAGCAATCGAGAGACAGGGAACTATGGCTACACCTTC.